These T cell receptor beta chains were read from a single sample in a study of cytomegalovirus exposure and HLA in healthy donors. Sequencing used immunoSEQ multiplex PCR; TCRdb keeps in-frame clones, though not all of them. The data hold hundreds of thousands of clones, with approximately 79% observed a single time. Sample: PBMCs. These receptors came from a male donor in good health and CMV-seronegative. The CDR3 runs from the conserved cysteine through the conserved F or W. D genes are given only for firm matches. The listing skips clone size in some rows; elsewhere it reads once, few, many or a size class.

.	.	TRBV27	TRBJ2-5	CASSSSQETQYF	TGTGCCAGCAGTTCTTCCCAAGAGACCCAGTACTTC
TRBD2	few	TRBV6-4	TRBJ2-3	CASSEGGGGGTTDTQYF	TGTGCCAGCAGTGAAGGCGGCGGCGGGGGGACCACAGATACGCAGTATTTT
TRBD2	.	TRBV7-8	TRBJ2-5	CASSYNPGLAGIGEETQYF	TGTGCCAGCAGCTACAATCCGGGACTAGCGGGAATAGGAGAAGAGACCCAGTACTTC
.	few	TRBV5-1	TRBJ2-5	CASSPGDIQETQYF	TGCGCCAGCAGCCCCGGGGATATCCAAGAGACCCAGTACTTC
.	once	TRBV19	TRBJ2-2	CASSIDRGAHGELFF	TGTGCCAGTAGTATCGACCGGGGGGCTCACGGGGAGCTGTTTTTT
TRBD2	.	TRBV7-7	TRBJ2-7	CASSLRGGRDEQYF	TGTGCCAGCAGCTTGCGGGGGGGCCGAGACGAGCAGTACTTC
.	.	TRBV19	TRBJ2-5	CASSINQGTQYF	TGTGCCAGTAGTATTAACCAGGGGACCCAGTACTTC
.	.	TRBV7-6	TRBJ1-1	CASSFSTGQYTEAFF	TGTGCCAGCAGCTTCTCGACAGGACAGTACACTGAAGCTTTCTTT
.	once	TRBV29-1	TRBJ1-3	CSVLTTGSANTIYF	TGCAGCGTTCTCACCACGGGGTCCGCAAACACCATATATTTT
.	.	TRBV6-5	TRBJ2-5	CASSYALSREQYF	TGTGCCAGCAGTTACGCCCTTTCGAGGGAGCAGTACTTC
TRBD1	.	TRBV29-1	TRBJ1-1	CSVADRGRAEAFF	TGCAGCGTTGCGGACAGGGGGAGGGCTGAAGCTTTCTTT
.	.	TRBV15	TRBJ1-5	CATSARVLGNQPQHF	TGTGCCACCAGCGCCAGGGTGCTTGGCAATCAGCCCCAGCATTTT
.	.	TRBV6-6	TRBJ2-7	CASSYDGQSSYEQYF	TGTGCCAGCAGTTACGACGGACAGAGCTCCTACGAGCAGTACTTC
.	.	TRBV30	TRBJ2-7	CAWRGAPYEQYF	TGTGCCTGGCGGGGGGCCCCCTACGAGCAGTACTTC
.	once	TRBV27	TRBJ1-1	CAGSLSGGAEAFF	TGTGCCGGCAGTTTAAGCGGGGGGGCTGAAGCTTTCTTT
.	few	TRBV6-1	TRBJ1-1	CASSVSGTTTEAFF	TGTGCCAGCAGCGTATCAGGGACTACCACTGAAGCTTTCTTT